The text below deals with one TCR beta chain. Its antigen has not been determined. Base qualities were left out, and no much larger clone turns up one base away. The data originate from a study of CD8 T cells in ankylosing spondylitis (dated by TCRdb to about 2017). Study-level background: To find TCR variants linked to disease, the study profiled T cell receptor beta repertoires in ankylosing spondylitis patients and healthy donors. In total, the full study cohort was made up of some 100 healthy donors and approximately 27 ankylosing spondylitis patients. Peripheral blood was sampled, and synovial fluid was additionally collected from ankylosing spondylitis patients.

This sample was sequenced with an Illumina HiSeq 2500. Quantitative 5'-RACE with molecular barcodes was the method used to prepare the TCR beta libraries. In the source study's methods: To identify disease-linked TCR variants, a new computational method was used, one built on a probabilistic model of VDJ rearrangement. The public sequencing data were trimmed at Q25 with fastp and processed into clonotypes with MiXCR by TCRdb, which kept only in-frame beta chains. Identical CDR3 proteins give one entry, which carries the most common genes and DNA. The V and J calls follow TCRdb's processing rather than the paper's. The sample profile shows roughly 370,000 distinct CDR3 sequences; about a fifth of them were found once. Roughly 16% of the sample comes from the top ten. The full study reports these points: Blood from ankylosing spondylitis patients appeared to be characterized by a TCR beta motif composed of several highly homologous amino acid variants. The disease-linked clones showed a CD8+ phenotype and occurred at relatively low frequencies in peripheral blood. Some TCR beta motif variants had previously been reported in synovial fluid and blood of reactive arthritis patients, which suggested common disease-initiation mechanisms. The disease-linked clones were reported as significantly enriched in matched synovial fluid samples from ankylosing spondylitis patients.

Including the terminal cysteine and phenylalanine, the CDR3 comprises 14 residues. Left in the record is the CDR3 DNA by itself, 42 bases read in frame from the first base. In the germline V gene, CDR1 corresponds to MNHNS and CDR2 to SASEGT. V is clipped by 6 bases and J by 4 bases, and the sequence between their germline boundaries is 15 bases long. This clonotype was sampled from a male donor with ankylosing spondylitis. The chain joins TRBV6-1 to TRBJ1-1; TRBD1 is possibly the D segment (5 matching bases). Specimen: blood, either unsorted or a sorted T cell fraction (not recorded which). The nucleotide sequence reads TGTGCCAGCAGCGAGGGACCCAGCAGCACTGAAGCTTTCTTT. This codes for CASSEGPSSTEAFF.